Below are 4 T cell receptor beta chains sequenced from a single sample in a study of blood T cells in healthy people across ages. Then a second PCR, running about 6 to 11 cycles, was carried out with a sample-barcoded 5' primer and a J-beta primer mix. In TCRdb, the 5' RACE reads were re-called with MiXCR into one record per CDR3 protein. The sample records about 620,000 distinct CDR3 sequences, under 25% being singletons. Sequenced sample: blood. These receptor sequences come from a man in his 70s in good health.

This chain connects TRBV5-1 to TRBJ2-4, with a possible D match to TRBD1 (6 bases). The CDR3 runs 14 residues. Germline V gives CDR1 SGHRS, CDR2 YFSETQ. V lost 2 bases, J lost 7 bases, and 13 bases lay in between. CDR3 region: CASSLGPQGNIQYF. CDR3 bases: TGCGCCAGCAGCTTAGGCCCTCAGGGGAACATTCAGTACTTC. Together with reference TRBV5-1 and TRBJ2-4, the CDR3 gives the full variable domain: KAGVTQTPRYLIKTRGQQVTLSCSPISGHRSVSWYQQTPGQGLQFLFEYFSETQRNKGNFPGRFSGRQFSNSRSEMNVSTLELGDSALYLCASSLGPQGNIQYFGAGTRLSVL.

This clonotype was found a few times. The chain is built from TRBV25-1 and TRBJ1-3; D uncertain. The CDR3 is 13 residues long. Looked up from germline, CDR1 is MGHDK and CDR2 is SYGVNS. Trimming pared 7 bases from V and 0 bases from J, leaving 7 bases between. The CDR3 region is CASTQNSGNTIYF. CDR3 sequence (DNA): TGTGCCAGCACGCAAAACTCTGGAAACACCATATATTTT.

The chain joins TRBV29-1 to TRBJ1-2; D unclear. The germline V gene has CDR1 SQVTM and CDR2 ANQGSEA. Trimming took 5 bases from V and 0 from J, leaving 10 bases between them. The CDR3 runs 13 residues. CDR3 nucleotides: TGCAGCGTTCCGGGTCCCGCTAACTATGGCTACACCTTC. It is translated as CSVPGPANYGYTF.

Only a few counts were recorded for this clonotype. The chain's CDR3 is CASMRKGRGGTGELFF. The DNA for the CDR3 is TGTGCCAGCATGAGGAAGGGGAGAGGGGGCACCGGGGAGCTGTTTTTT. The V gene is TRBV6-1, the J gene TRBJ2-2, with TRBD1 as a possible D gene (6 bases). CDR3 length equals 16 residues. V was shortened by 7 bases and J by 4 bases, with 19 bases between the two germline ends. The germline CDR1 and CDR2 sequences are MNHNS and SASEGT.